This T cell receptor beta chain was found in a study of blood T cells in healthy people across ages. Total RNA was isolated from each sample in quantities of at least 6 micrograms. Primers used in a second PCR of roughly 6 to 12 cycles were a sample-barcoded 5' primer and a J-beta primer mix. TCRdb processed the 5' RACE reads anew with MiXCR; each CDR3 protein has one entry. The table includes approximately 1.5 million distinct CDR3 sequences, about 35% detected once. The CDR3 length is 13 residues. Germline loops: CDR1 DFQATT, CDR2 SNEGSKA (reference sequence). V lost 3 bases to trimming and J lost 4 bases; unmatched junction nucleotides: 3.

The sample comprised blood. The TCR was taken from a woman aged 25 to 39 in good health. The V and J genes are TRBV20-1 and TRBJ2-3, with 8 bases that match TRBD1. DNA for the CDR3: TGCAGTGCTAGGGACAGGGACCCAGATACGCAGTATTTT. The encoded protein is CSARDRDPDTQYF.